This T cell receptor (beta chain) was captured in a study of T cells in Graves' hyperthyroidism and ophthalmopathy. Notes on the study in general: Most expanded thyroid clonotypes above 0.001 also appeared in blood. Ophthalmopathy cases were set apart from stable hyperthyroidism by a 13 V-J model.

Ten or more counts support this clonotype. Its matching antigen is unknown. Across 18 months, stable Graves' hyperthyroidism was marked by no progression to ophthalmopathy. The study based diagnoses on clinical symptoms, serum thyroxine and TRAb, thyroid ultrasound and orbital computed tomography. Researchers took RNA transcripts and amplified the TCR beta CDR3 regions from them. The study used the HTBI primer set for a first-round RT-PCR of the TCR CDR3. TCRdb itself ran the multiplex PCR reads through MiXCR, one entry per CDR3 protein. The sample consists of roughly 380,000 distinct CDR3 sequences, about 15% of them appearing once. This sequence was found in a woman aged 60-75 years with Graves' hyperthyroidism. The sequenced material came from blood.

The CDR3 loop is CASSLDPTSDNRNYEQYF. DNA of the CDR3: TGTGCCAGCAGCTTAGATCCTACCTCGGACAACAGAAACTACGAGCAGTACTTC. The chain joins TRBV11-2 to TRBJ2-7; D perhaps matches TRBD1 (5 bases). V was trimmed by 0 bases and J by 3 bases, leaving 21 bases between them. Germline V lookup: CDR1 SGHAT, CDR2 FQNNGV. The CDR3 spans 18 residues.